A selection of T cell receptor beta chains follows, all from one sample in a study of T cell responses to AZD1222 COVID-19 vaccine. Some clones are missing from TCRdb's copy, which holds only in-frame ones; the method was immunoSEQ multiplex PCR. The repertoire holds 90,000 to 120,000 clones, with about nine tenths as singletons. Specimen: peripheral blood, collected 28 days after the second AZD1222 dose. The receptors stem from an adult who received the AZD1222 COVID-19 vaccine. Each CDR3 is given with its conserved first and last residue. A D gene is named only where the DNA matches it firmly. Expanded clones get a size class; other rows say once, few or many, or leave the size out.

clone_size | j_call | d_call | v_call | cdr3_length | cdr3_aa | cdr3_nt
- | TRBJ2-2 | - | TRBV6-1 | 13 | CASSETNTGELFF | TGTGCCAGCAGTGAAACCAACACCGGGGAGCTGTTTTTT
- | TRBJ2-1 | TRBD1 | TRBV5-1 | 14 | CASSWQGAGNEQFF | TGCGCCAGCAGCTGGCAGGGGGCAGGGAATGAGCAGTTCTTC
- | TRBJ1-6 | TRBD1 | TRBV7-9 | 15 | CASSSGTANNSPLHF | TGTGCCAGCAGCTCCGGGACAGCAAATAATTCACCCCTCCACTTT
- | TRBJ2-5 | - | TRBV4-1 | 14 | CASSQGTVQETQYF | TGCGCCAGCAGCCAAGGGACAGTACAAGAGACCCAGTACTTC
few | TRBJ2-5 | - | TRBV6-2/TRBV6-3 | 18 | CASSYSMANAEDQETQYF | TGTGCCAGCAGTTACTCGATGGCTAACGCGGAGGACCAAGAGACCCAGTACTTC
- | TRBJ2-1 | - | TRBV3-1/TRBV3-2 | 11 | CASSHLGEQFF | TGTGCCAGCAGCCATTTAGGTGAGCAGTTCTTC
- | TRBJ2-7 | - | TRBV4-1 | 15 | CASSQTRGQTYEQYF | TGCGCCAGCAGCCAAACTCGTGGTCAGACCTACGAGCAGTACTTC
- | TRBJ2-1 | TRBD1 | TRBV18 | 15 | CASSPTGGTYNEQFF | TGTGCCAGCTCACCGACAGGGGGCACCTACAATGAGCAGTTCTTC
- | TRBJ1-6 | - | TRBV10-3 | 14 | CAIGQGRNNSPLHF | TGTGCCATCGGGCAGGGGAGGAATAATTCACCCCTCCACTTT
- | TRBJ2-7 | - | TRBV6-5 | 13 | CASSYGGIYEQYF | TGTGCCAGCAGTTACGGCGGGATTTACGAGCAGTACTTC
- | TRBJ1-5 | - | TRBV6-5 | 12 | CASSTSGQPQHF | TGTGCCAGCAGTACCTCCGGACAGCCCCAGCATTTT
once | TRBJ2-2 | - | TRBV27 | 15 | CASSLIPQGTGELFF | TGTGCCAGCAGTTTGATACCCCAGGGAACCGGGGAGCTGTTTTTT
- | TRBJ2-1 | TRBD1 | TRBV24-1 | 17 | CATSDFNSGQGFNEQFF | TGTGCCACCAGTGATTTCAACTCGGGACAGGGGTTCAATGAGCAGTTCTTC
- | TRBJ1-3 | - | TRBV10-2 | 15 | CASSPRVGSGNTIYF | TGCGCCAGCAGTCCGAGGGTTGGCTCTGGAAACACCATATATTTT